These 21 T cell receptor beta chains were all obtained from the same sample, sequenced in a study of cytomegalovirus exposure and HLA in healthy donors. Clones were read by immunoSEQ multiplex PCR, and TCRdb kept only the in-frame ones, dropping some. The sample lists 250,000 to 400,000 clones; 88% were seen once. The sample consisted of PBMCs. The origin of the receptors is a man aged 25 to 45 in good health and CMV-seronegative.

This clone appeared a single time. V is TRBV9 and J is TRBJ2-2, with TRBD1 identical over 9 bases. Germline lookup yields CDR1 SGDLS and CDR2 YYNGEE. Trimming removed 4 bases from V and 4 bases from J; junction bases left unmatched: 5. The CDR3 loop spans 15 amino acids. The CDR3 DNA reads as TGTGCCAGCAGCATACAGGGGGCAGTCACCGGGGAGCTGTTTTTT. It yields the protein CASSIQGAVTGELFF.

This clone was observed a few times. The rearrangement links TRBV6-5 to TRBJ1-1; D gene ambiguous. V dropped 11 bases and J dropped 4 bases, with 17 bases sitting between them. CDR3 size: 13 residues. The germline V gene has CDR1 MNHEY and CDR2 SVGAGI. CDR3 sequence reads: CAAVGFSATEAFF. For the CDR3, the DNA is TGTGCCGCCGTGGGGTTTAGCGCCACTGAAGCTTTCTTT.

Here the CDR3 reads CASSYSMTGDTEAFF. The CDR3 DNA reads TGTGCCAGCAGTTACTCTATGACAGGGGACACTGAAGCTTTCTTT. This sequence joins TRBV6-5 and TRBJ1-1; 8 positions agree with TRBD1. CDR3 size: 15 residues. Germline V gives CDR1 MNHEY, CDR2 SVGAGI. Trimming cost V 0 bases and J 3 bases; bases outside gene matches: 3.

The V gene is TRBV19, the J gene TRBJ1-5; tentatively, D is TRBD1 (5 bases). Trimming pared 1 base from V and 3 bases from J, leaving 10 bases between. The length of the CDR3 is 15 residues. Germline-derived CDR1 and CDR2 are LNHDA and SQIVND (reference sequence). The CDR3 coding sequence is TGTGCCAGTAGTATAGCAGGGTCGAACAATCAGCCCCAGCATTTT. It encodes CASSIAGSNNQPQHF.

This clone was counted between two and nine times. V gene TRBV6-5 combines with J gene TRBJ1-2, with 8 bases lining up with TRBD1. CDR3 size: 14 residues. Trimming removed 4 bases from V and 4 bases from J; junction bases left unmatched: 5. From germline, CDR1 is MNHEY and CDR2 SVGAGI. The CDR3 protein is CASSLRGQGYGYTF. Written as DNA, the CDR3 is TGTGCCAGCAGTTTACGAGGACAGGGCTATGGCTACACCTTC.

The V gene is TRBV2, the J gene TRBJ2-5, with a tentative D call TRBD2 (6 bases). V was shortened by 4 bases and J by 0 bases, with 9 bases between the two germline ends. CDR1 and CDR2 from the germline V gene are SNHLY and FYNNEI. The CDR3 is 14 residues long. CDR3 bases: TGTGCCAGCAGTGCCCGGGGGTACCAAGAGACCCAGTACTTC. It codes for CASSARGYQETQYF.

The rearrangement links TRBV21-1 to TRBJ1-2. TRBV21-1 is flagged as a pseudogene. The CDR3 extends over 14 amino acids. CDR3 coding DNA: TGTGCCAGCAGCAATAGCAGGGGAGGGGAGGGCTACACCTTC. Protein product: CASSNSRGGEGYTF.

This clone appeared a few times. The CDR3 nucleotides read TGTGCCAGTAGTAGCCCAGGGACAGTGAAGGAAAAACTGTTTTTT. Translating it yields CASSSPGTVKEKLFF. J is TRBJ1-4 and V is TRBV19; 7 positions match TRBD1. Looked up from germline, CDR1 is LNHDA and CDR2 is SQIVND (reference sequence). This CDR3 spans 15 amino acids. V shed 4 bases, J shed 8 bases, and the junction held 10 bases outside the gene matches.

This clone was recorded many times. The gene calls are TRBV6-4 and TRBJ2-2; 7 nucleotides align to TRBD1. This CDR3 is built from 14 residues. CDR1 MRHNA and CDR2 SNTAGT come from the germline V gene. Trimming removed 3 bases from V and 3 bases from J; junction bases left unmatched: 1. This chain's CDR3 is CASSETGDTGELFF. DNA of the CDR3: TGTGCCAGCAGTGAAACAGGGGACACCGGGGAGCTGTTTTTT.

This clone was counted between two and nine times. V and J are TRBV18 and TRBJ1-1, with 10 bases fitting TRBD1. With 7 bases clipped from V and 0 bases from J, the junction kept 5 bases outside the gene matches. The V gene's germline CDR1 is KGHSH and CDR2 LQKENI. The CDR3 runs to 15 residues. The CDR3 region has the DNA TGTGCCAGCTTGCCGGGACAGGGGATGAACACTGAAGCTTTCTTT. It yields the protein CASLPGQGMNTEAFF.

The J gene is TRBJ2-7, the V gene TRBV7-2; 8 nucleotides align to TRBD1. CDR3 length equals 14 residues. The germline V gene encodes CDR1 SGHTA and CDR2 FQGNSA. V lost 4 bases to trimming and J lost 4 bases; unmatched junction nucleotides: 6. The CDR3 here is CASSSGQVFYEQYF. Here the CDR3 DNA reads TGTGCCAGCAGCTCGGGACAGGTTTTTTACGAGCAGTACTTC.

The chain uses TRBV6-7 and TRBJ2-4, with D possibly matching TRBD1 (5 bases). TRBV6-7 is filed as an ORF, its function uncertain. The CDR3 is made up of 16 amino acids. V lost 2 bases, J lost 9 bases, and 20 bases lay in between. DNA of the CDR3: TGTGCCAGCAGTTACCGTCTTTGGCCAGGGTGTGGCATTCAGTACTTC. Translation gives CASSYRLWPGCGIQYF.

This clone was detected only once. This chain connects TRBV7-8 to TRBJ2-1; TRBD1 might be the D (6 bases). V gave up 4 bases and J gave up 1 base, with 14 bases separating them. The CDR3 runs to 16 residues. Germline V gene sequence: CDR1 SGHVS, CDR2 FQNEAQ. CDR3 coding DNA: TGTGCCAGCAGCTCGTACAGGGCAGTATCCTACAATGAGCAGTTCTTC. Amino acid sequence: CASSSYRAVSYNEQFF.

The CDR3 nucleotides are TGTGCCAGCAGCCGGACAGGGTATACTGAAGCTTTCTTT. This codes for CASSRTGYTEAFF. The V gene is TRBV6-6, the J gene TRBJ1-1, with TRBD1 matching over 8 bases. The CDR3 consists of 13 residues. Unmatched junction bases numbered 5, after V lost 6 bases and J lost 5 bases. Germline CDR1 and CDR2: MNHNY and SVGAGI (reference sequence).

This clone was detected only a few times. The V gene is TRBV2, the J gene TRBJ1-5; D not certain. V dropped 10 bases and J dropped 0 bases, with 10 bases sitting between them. Germline CDR1 and CDR2: SNHLY and FYNNEI. This CDR3 comprises 13 residues. CDR3 DNA sequence: TGTGCCACCACAGTATATAGCAATCAGCCCCAGCATTTT. Amino acids: CATTVYSNQPQHF.

V usage is TRBV9 and J usage is TRBJ1-5; no reliable D call. The V end lost 4 bases, the J end lost 6 bases, and 14 bases lay between the germline ends. The CDR3 extends over 14 amino acids. CDR1 and CDR2 (germline): SGDLS, YYNGEE. CDR3 loop: CASSPGEGFQPQHF. The CDR3 coding sequence is TGTGCCAGCAGCCCTGGGGAGGGCTTTCAGCCCCAGCATTTT.

The V gene is TRBV6-5, the J gene TRBJ1-1; TRBD1 might be the D (5 bases). The CDR3 has 15 amino acids. CDR1 and CDR2 from the germline V gene are MNHEY and SVGAGI. The V and J ends lost 0 bases and 1 base respectively, with 9 bases between them. CDR3 residues: CASSYSSGKNTEAFF. Written as DNA, the CDR3 is TGTGCCAGCAGTTACTCTTCAGGGAAGAACACTGAAGCTTTCTTT.

Here the CDR3 reads CASSETGGFEAFF. Here the CDR3 DNA reads TGTGCCAGCAGTGAAACAGGGGGTTTTGAAGCTTTCTTT. The V and J genes are TRBV6-1 and TRBJ1-1; the match to TRBD1 covers 8 bases. V trimming: 2 bases; J trimming: 7 bases; junction bases outside the gene matches: 3. The germline V gene has CDR1 MNHNS and CDR2 SASEGT. CDR3 length: 13 residues.

V is TRBV7-2 and J is TRBJ1-4; tentative D call: TRBD1 (6 bases). The CDR3 has 14 amino acids. Trimming pared 2 bases from V and 5 bases from J, leaving 9 bases between. Germline CDR1 reads SGHTA; CDR2 reads FQGNSA. CDR3 amino acids: CASSLRQGNEKLFF. As DNA, the CDR3 is TGTGCCAGCAGCTTACGGCAGGGGAATGAAAAACTGTTTTTT.

A remark on this clone: In the same sample, other DNA sequences code for this CDR3. This chain uses TRBV5-1 with TRBJ2-5; 14 nucleotides align to TRBD2. Trimming at V came to 2 bases and at J to 1 base, leaving 1 base not matched to a gene. Germline loops: CDR1 SGHRS, CDR2 YFSETQ. This CDR3 region has 16 residues. The CDR3 loop is CASSLGLAGGQETQYF. The DNA for the CDR3 is TGCGCCAGCAGCTTAGGACTAGCGGGGGGCCAAGAGACCCAGTACTTC.

The gene calls are TRBV18 and TRBJ2-6; TRBD1 matches 9 bases. Germline assignment: CDR1 KGHSH and CDR2 LQKENI. The J segment lost 1 base and the V segment lost 4 bases, leaving 5 bases of the junction unmatched. The CDR3 has 17 residues. The chain's CDR3 is CASSLGQGPSGANVLTF. The CDR3 region has the DNA TGTGCCAGCTCACTGGGACAGGGCCCGTCTGGGGCCAACGTCCTGACTTTC.